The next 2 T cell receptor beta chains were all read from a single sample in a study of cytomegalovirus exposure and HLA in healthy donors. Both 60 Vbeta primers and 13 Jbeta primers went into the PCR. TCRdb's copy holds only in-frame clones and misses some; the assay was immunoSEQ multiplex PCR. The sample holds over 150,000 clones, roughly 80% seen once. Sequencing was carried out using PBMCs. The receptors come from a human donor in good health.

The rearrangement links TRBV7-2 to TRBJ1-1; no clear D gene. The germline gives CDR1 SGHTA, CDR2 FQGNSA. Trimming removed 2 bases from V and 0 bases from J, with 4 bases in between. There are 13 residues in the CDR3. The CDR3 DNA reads TGTGCCAGCAGCTTATCCATGAACACTGAAGCTTTCTTT. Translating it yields CASSLSMNTEAFF.

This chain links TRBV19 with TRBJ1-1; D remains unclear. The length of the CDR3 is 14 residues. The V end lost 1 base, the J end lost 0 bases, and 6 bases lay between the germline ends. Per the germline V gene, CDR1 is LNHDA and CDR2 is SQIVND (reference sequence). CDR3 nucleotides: TGTGCCAGTAGTATAGGAGGCATGAACACTGAAGCTTTCTTT. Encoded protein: CASSIGGMNTEAFF.